One T cell receptor (beta chain) is described in this entry. Trimming took 3 bases from V and 0 from J, leaving 6 bases between them. The CDR3 runs to 13 residues. This sample was included in a study of blood T cell repertoires in COVID-19. On the study more broadly: Sample material is recorded as cDNA or gDNA derived from T cells, B-cell-depleted T cells, or PBMCs.

Authors' data handling: How many nucleated cells were present was estimated from reference gene primer amplification. Method: immunoSEQ multiplex PCR; TCRdb's copy keeps in-frame clones and lacks some. V and J calls and clone size are given by that table; D and trimming were obtained from the DNA. In the table there are roughly 70,000 clones, 65% to 85% of which are singletons. The receptor comes from a human donor in a cohort sampled during active COVID-19. The rearrangement joins TRBV12-3 or TRBV12-4 to TRBJ2-7; the D is unclear. Sequencing was performed on peripheral blood. The CDR3 DNA sequence: TGTGCCAGCAGTTTGCACAGCTCCTACGAGCAGTACTTC. Its protein is CASSLHSSYEQYF.